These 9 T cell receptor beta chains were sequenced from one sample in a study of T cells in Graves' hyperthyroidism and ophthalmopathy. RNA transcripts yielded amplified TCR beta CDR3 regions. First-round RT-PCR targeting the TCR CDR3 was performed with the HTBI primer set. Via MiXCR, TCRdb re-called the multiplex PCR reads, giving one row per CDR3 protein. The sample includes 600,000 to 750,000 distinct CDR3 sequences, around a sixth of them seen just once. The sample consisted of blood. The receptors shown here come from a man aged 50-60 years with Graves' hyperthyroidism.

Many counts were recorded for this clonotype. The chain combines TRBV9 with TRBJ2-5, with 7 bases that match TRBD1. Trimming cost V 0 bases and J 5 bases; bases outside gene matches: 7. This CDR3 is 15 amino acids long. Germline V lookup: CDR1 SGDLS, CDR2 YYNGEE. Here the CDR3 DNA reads TGTGCCAGCAGCGTAGAAGACAGGGCTTGGGAGACCCAGTACTTC. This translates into CASSVEDRAWETQYF.

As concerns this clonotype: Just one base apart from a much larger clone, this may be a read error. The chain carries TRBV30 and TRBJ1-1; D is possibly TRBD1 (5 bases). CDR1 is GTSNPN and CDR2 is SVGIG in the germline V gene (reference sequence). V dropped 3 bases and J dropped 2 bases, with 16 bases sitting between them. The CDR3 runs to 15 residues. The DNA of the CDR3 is TGTGCCTGGAGCGTAATCTCAGGGAGAAACACTGAAGCTTTCTTT. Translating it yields CAWSVISGRNTEAFF.

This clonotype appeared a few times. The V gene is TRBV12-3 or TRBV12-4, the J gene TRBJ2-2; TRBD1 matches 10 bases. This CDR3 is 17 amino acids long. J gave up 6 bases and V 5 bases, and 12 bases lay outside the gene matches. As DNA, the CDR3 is TGTGCCAGCAGTGCCTACGGGACAGGGGTTTTATCCGGGGAGCTGTTTTTT. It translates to CASSAYGTGVLSGELFF.

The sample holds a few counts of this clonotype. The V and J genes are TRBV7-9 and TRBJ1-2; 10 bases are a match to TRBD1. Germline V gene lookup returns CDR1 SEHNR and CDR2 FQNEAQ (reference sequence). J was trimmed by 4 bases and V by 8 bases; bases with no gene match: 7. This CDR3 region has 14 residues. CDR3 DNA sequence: TGTGCCAGCCACCGGGACAGGGGAAGCTATGGCTACACCTTC. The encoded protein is CASHRDRGSYGYTF.

Here the CDR3 DNA reads TGTGCCAGTAGTATCTGGGGGAGCGTCTCTGGGGCCAACGTCCTGACTTTC. Translating gives CASSIWGSVSGANVLTF. The J gene is TRBJ2-6, the V gene TRBV19, with D perhaps matching TRBD1 or TRBD2 (5 bases each). Between the trimmed V and J ends, which lost 3 bases and 0 bases, there was a span of 12 bases. The CDR3 loop spans 17 amino acids. Germline assignment: CDR1 LNHDA and CDR2 SQIVND (reference sequence). The whole variable domain, filled in from reference TRBV19 and TRBJ2-6, reads DGGITQSPKYLFRKEGQNVTLSCEQNLNHDAMYWYRQDPGQGLRLIYYSQIVNDFQKGDIAEGYSVSREKKESFPLTVTSAQKNPTAFYLCASSIWGSVSGANVLTFGAGSRLTVL.

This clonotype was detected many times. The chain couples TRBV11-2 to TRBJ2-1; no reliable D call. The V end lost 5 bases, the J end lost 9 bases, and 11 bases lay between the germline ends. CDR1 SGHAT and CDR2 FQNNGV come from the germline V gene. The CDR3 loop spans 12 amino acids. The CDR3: CASSLFPFEQFF. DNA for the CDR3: TGTGCCAGCAGCCTATTCCCCTTTGAGCAGTTCTTC.

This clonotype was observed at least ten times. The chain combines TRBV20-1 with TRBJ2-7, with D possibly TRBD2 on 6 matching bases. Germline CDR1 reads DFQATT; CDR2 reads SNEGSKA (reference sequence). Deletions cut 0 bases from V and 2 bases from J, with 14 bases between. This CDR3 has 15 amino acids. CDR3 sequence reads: CSARDLAEITYEQYF. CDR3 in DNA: TGCAGTGCTAGAGACTTAGCGGAAATCACCTACGAGCAGTACTTC.

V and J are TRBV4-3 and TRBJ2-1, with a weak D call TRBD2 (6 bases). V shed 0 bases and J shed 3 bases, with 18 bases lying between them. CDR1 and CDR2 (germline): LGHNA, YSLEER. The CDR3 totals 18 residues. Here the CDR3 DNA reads TGCGCCAGCAGCCAAGATTATGAGCCCCGGCGGGACTACAATGAGCAGTTCTTC. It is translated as CASSQDYEPRRDYNEQFF.

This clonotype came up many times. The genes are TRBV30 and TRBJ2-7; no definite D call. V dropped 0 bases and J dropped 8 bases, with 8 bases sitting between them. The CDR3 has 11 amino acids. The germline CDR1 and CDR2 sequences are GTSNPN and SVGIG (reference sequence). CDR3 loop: CAWSVSAQQYF. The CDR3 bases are TGTGCCTGGAGTGTAAGTGCTCAGCAGTACTTC.